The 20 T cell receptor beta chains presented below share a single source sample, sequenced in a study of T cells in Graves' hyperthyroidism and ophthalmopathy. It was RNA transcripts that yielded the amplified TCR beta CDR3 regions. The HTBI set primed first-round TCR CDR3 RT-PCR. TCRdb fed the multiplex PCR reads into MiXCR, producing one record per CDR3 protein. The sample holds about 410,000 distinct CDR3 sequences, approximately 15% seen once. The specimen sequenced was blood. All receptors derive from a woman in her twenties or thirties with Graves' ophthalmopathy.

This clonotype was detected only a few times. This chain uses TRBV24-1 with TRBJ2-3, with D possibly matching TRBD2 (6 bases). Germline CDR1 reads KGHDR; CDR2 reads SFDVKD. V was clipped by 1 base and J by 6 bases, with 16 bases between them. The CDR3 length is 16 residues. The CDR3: CATSDFGGYLGDTQYF. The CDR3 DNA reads TGTGCCACCAGTGATTTCGGGGGTTATTTGGGGGATACGCAGTATTTT.

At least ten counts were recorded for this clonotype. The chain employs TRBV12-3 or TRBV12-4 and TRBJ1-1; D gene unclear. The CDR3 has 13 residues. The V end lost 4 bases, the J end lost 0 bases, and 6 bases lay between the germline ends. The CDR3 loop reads CASSSEMNTEAFF. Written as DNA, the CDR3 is TGTGCCAGCAGTTCGGAGATGAACACTGAAGCTTTCTTT.

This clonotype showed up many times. The CDR3, as DNA: TGTGCCAGCAGCTTAGTTTTGGGACCAGGCTTGGTAGGTGAGCAGTTCTTC. Protein: CASSLVLGPGLVGEQFF. The rearrangement links TRBV11-3 to TRBJ2-1, with D possibly called TRBD1 or TRBD2 (5 bases each). V dropped 1 base and J dropped 9 bases, with 22 bases sitting between them. The CDR3 extends over 17 amino acids. Germline assignment: CDR1 SGHNT and CDR2 YENEEA.

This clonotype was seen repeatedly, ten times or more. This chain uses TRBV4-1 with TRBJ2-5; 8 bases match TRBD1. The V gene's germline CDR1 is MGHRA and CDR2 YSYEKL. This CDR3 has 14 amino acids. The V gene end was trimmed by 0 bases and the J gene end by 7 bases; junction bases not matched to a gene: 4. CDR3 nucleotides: TGCGCCAGCAGCCAAGAGACACAGGGGGGGACCCAGTACTTC. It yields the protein CASSQETQGGTQYF.

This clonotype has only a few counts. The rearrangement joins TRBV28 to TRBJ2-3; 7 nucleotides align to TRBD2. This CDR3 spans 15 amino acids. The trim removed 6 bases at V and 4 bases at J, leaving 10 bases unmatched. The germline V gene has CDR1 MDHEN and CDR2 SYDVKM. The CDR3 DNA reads TGTGCCAGCAGCGGGGGGAATAGCAATTCAGATACGCAGTATTTT. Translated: CASSGGNSNSDTQYF. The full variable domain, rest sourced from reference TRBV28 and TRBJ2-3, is DVKVTQSSRYLVKRTGEKVFLECVQDMDHENMFWYRQDPGLGLRLIYFSYDVKMKEKGDIPEGYSVSREKKERFSLILESASTNQTSMYLCASSGGNSNSDTQYFGPGTRLTVL.

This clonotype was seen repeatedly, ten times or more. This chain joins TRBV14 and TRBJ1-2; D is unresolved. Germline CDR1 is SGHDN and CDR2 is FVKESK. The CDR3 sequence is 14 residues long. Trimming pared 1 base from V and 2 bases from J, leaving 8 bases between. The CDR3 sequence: CASSQGGGNYGYTF. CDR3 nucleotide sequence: TGTGCCAGCAGCCAAGGAGGAGGGAACTATGGCTACACCTTC.

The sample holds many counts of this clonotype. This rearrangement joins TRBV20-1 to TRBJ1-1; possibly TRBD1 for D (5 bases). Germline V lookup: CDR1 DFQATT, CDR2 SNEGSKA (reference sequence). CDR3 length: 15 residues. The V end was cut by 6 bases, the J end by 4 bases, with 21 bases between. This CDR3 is CSAGPGLGRGTEAFF. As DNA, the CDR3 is TGCAGTGCCGGCCCGGGGCTCGGACGGGGCACTGAAGCTTTCTTT.

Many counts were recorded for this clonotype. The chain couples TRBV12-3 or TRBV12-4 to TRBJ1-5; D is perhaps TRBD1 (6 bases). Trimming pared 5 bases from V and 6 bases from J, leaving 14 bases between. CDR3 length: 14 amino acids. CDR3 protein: CASSVQGLSQPQHF. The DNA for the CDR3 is TGTGCCAGCAGTGTACAGGGTTTGAGTCAGCCCCAGCATTTT.

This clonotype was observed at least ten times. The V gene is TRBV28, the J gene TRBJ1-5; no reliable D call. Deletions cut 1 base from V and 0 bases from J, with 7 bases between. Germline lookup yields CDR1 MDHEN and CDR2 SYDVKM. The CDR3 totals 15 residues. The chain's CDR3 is CASSLSWGSNQPQHF. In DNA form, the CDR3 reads TGTGCCAGCAGTTTATCTTGGGGTAGCAATCAGCCCCAGCATTTT.

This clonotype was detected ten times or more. For the CDR3, the DNA is TGTGCCAGCAGTTTATTAGTGGGTCGTCTGGAGACCCAGTACTTC. Its translation is CASSLLVGRLETQYF. This chain uses TRBV12-3 or TRBV12-4 with TRBJ2-5, with unresolved D. The CDR3 is 15 amino acids. V dropped 2 bases and J dropped 5 bases, with 15 bases sitting between them.

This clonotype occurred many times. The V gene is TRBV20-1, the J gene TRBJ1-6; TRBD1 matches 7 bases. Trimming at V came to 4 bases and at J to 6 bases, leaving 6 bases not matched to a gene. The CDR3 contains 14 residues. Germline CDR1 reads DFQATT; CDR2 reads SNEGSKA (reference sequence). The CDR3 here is CSATYRGSNSPLHF. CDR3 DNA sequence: TGCAGTGCTACGTACAGGGGAAGTAATTCACCCCTCCACTTT.

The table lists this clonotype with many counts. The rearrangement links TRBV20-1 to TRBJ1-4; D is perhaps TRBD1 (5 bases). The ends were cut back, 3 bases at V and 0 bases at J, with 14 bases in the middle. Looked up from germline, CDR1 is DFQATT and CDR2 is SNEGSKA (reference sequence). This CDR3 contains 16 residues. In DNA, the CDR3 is TGCAGTGCTAGGCTTTCGGGGGGAACAACTAATGAAAAACTGTTTTTT. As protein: CSARLSGGTTNEKLFF.

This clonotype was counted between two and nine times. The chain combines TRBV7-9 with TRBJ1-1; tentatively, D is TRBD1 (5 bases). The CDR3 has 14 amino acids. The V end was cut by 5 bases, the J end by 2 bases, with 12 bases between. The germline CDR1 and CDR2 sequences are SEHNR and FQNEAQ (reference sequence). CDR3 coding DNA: TGTGCCAGCAGCGTTGGGGGAAGTAACACTGAAGCTTTCTTT. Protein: CASSVGGSNTEAFF.

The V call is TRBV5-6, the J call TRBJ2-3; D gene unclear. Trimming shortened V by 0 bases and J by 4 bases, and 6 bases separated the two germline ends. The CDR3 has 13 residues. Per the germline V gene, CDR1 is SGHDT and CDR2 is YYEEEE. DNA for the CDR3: TGTGCCAGCAGCTTGGTGACCCCAGATACGCAGTATTTT. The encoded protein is CASSLVTPDTQYF.

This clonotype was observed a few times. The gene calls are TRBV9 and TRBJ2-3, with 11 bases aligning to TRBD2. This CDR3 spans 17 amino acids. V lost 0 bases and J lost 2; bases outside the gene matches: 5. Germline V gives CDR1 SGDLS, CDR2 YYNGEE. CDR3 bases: TGTGCCAGCAGCGTAGAACCTAGCGGGGGGACCACAGATACGCAGTATTTT. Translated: CASSVEPSGGTTDTQYF.

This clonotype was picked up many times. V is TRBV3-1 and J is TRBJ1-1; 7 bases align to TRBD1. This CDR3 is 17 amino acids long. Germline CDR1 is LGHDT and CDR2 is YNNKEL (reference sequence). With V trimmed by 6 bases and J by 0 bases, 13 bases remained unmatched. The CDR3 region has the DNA TGTGCCAGCAGTCCTCCCAACAGGGGCGGGGTGAACACTGAAGCTTTCTTT. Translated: CASSPPNRGGVNTEAFF.

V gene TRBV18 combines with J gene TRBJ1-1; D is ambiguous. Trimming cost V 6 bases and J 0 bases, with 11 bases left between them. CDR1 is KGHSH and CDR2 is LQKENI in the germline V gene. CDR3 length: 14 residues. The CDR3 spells CASSTEELNTEAFF. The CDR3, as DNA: TGTGCCAGCTCGACTGAAGAACTGAACACTGAAGCTTTCTTT.

The CDR3 loop is CATRDLSAQETQYF. The CDR3 coding sequence is TGTGCCACAAGGGATCTCTCAGCCCAAGAGACCCAGTACTTC. The chain combines TRBV10-3 with TRBJ2-5; D is unresolved. Trimming left V 10 bases short and J 1 base short, with 16 bases between. The CDR3 runs to 14 residues. Germline values: CDR1 ENHRY, CDR2 SYGVKD.

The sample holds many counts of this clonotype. Written as DNA, the CDR3 is TGTGCCAGCAGCCCCGGGACAGGGGCCTACAATGAGCAGTTCTTC. Its protein is CASSPGTGAYNEQFF. The chain joins TRBV3-1 to TRBJ2-1; 10 nucleotides align to TRBD1. The CDR3 has 15 residues. V dropped 4 bases and J dropped 2; count of bases not matched to a gene: 2. Germline V lookup: CDR1 LGHDT, CDR2 YNNKEL (reference sequence).

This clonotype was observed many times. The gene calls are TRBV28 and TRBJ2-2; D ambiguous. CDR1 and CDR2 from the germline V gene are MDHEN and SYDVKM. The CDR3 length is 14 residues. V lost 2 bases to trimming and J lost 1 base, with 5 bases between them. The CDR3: CASSLPQNTGELFF. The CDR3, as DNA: TGTGCCAGCAGTTTACCCCAGAACACCGGGGAGCTGTTTTTT.